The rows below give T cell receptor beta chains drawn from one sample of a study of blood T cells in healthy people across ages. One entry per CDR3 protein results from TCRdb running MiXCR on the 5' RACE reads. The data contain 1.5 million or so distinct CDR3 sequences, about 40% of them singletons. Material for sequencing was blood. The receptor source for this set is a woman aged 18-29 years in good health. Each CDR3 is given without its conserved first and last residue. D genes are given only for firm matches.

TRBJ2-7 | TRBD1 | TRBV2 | ASRALVDRVGSEQY
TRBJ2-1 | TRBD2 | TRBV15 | ATSRGAGANYNEQF
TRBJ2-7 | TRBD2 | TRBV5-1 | ASSYGTSVNEQY
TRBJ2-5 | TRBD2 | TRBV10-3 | AISTSGGAGTQY
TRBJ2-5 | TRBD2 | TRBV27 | ASSVSGLAGRMSQY
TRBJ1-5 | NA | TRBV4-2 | ASSPQGRGLQPQH
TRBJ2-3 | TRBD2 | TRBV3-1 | ASSQLAAARTDTQY
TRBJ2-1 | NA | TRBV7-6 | ASSLDGRSEQF
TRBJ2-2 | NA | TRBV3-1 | ASSQDGGVNTGELF
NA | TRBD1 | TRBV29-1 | SVESPPGTGGYEQY
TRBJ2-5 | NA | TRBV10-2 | ASSELLAGEQY
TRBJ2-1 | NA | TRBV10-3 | ASGYVYNEQF
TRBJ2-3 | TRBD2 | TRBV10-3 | AIEGLAVNEQY
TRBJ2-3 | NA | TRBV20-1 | SARSPVSSTDTQY
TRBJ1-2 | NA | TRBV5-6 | ASSRDSVWAGDGYT
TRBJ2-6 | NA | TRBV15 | ATSSSLGWQISGANVLT
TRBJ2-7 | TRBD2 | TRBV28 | AIRAAGGTYEQY
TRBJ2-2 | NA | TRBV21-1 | ASSNGQGPRILGTGELF
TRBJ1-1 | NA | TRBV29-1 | SARAPEAF
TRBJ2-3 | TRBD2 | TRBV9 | ASSVGRGSRGGPTDTQY
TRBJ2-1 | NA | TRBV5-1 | ASSSTYNGQF
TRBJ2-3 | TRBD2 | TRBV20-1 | SANSTSGAPDTQY
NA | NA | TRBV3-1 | ASSQGPLAAYEQY
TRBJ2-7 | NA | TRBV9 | AIMLGGTRGCEQY
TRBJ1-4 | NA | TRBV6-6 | ASSSLSQAGGEKLF
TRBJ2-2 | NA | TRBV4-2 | ASSPQLVNTGELF
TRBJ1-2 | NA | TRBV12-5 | ASAGSSNYGYT
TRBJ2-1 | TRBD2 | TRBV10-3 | AISTLTGTSSSYNEQF
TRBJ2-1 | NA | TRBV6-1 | ASSGGLGRSNEQF
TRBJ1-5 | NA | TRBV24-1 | ATGHLDQPQH
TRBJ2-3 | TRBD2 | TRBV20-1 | SARLGGAGGLTDTQY
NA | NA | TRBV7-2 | ASSLGLYNEQY
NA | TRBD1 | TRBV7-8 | ASTAGTGMRETQY
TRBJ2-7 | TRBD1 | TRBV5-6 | ASSLGDSFYEQY
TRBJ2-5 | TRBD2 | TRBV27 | ASSSWTSGRFPRETQY
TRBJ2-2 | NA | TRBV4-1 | ASSQGWGPGELF
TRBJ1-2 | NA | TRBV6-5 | ASSYAQGYGYT
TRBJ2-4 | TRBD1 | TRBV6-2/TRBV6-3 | ASTWTGDLAKNIQY
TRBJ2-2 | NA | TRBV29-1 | GSRWYTGELF
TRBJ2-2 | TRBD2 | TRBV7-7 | ASSLSPSGANTGELF
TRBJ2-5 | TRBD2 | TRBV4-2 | ASSQVSGREGRETQY
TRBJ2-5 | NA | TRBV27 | ASSFGTSVSQETQY
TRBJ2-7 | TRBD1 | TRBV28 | ASSRSGTGFYEQY
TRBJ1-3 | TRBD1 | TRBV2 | ASTNDRGNTIY
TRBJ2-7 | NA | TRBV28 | ASSLSGFLGTRSRNEQY
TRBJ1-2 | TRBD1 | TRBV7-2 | ASSLRDREGGYT
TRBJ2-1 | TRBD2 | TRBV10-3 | AISETPGGPVYNEQF
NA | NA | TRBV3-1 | ASSRHRVPAGETQY
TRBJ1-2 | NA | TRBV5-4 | ASTRRGSNYGYT
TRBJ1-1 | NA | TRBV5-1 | ASSLVLTEVNTEAF
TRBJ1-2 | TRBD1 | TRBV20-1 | SAILRDRVGGYT
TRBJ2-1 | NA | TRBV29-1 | SVPKPGGRNEQF
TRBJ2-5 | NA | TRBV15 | ATARVLAQETQY